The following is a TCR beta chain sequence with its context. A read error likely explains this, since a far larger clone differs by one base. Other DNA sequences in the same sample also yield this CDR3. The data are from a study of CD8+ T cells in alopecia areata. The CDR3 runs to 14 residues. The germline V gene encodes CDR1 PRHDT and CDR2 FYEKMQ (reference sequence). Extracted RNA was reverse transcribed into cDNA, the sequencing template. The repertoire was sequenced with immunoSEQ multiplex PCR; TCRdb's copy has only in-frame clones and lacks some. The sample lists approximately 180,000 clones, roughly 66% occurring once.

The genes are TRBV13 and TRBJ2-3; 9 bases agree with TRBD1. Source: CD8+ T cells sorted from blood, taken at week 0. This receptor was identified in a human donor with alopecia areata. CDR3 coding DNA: TGTGCCAGCAGACCACAGGGGGCTCGGGATACGCAGTACTTT. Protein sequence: CASRPQGARDTQYF.